Presented here are 14 T cell receptor beta chains from one specimen sequenced in a study of Ad26.COV2.S vaccination and SARS-CoV-2 variants (TCRdb year 2021). This specimen's treatment or condition label, per the study, means: around 19 received Ad26.COV2.S at low or high dose, single or two shots; roughly five received placebo; per-sample allocation not given. Repertoires of vaccine and placebo recipients were sequenced from samples taken on day 63 after the first injection. The library relied on the immunoSEQ multiplex PCR assay. Drawn from immuneACCESS, this table holds only the in-frame rearrangements with V and J called that TCRdb kept. Clones are partly lost; checked studies trace under half to an unresolved V gene and leave the rest unexplained. A total of hundreds of thousands of clones appear in this sample, more than 70% of them only once. The leading ten clones occupy approximately 1.5% of the sample.

The sequencing used peripheral blood, collected in a trial of Ad26.COV2.S vaccine versus placebo. The receptor set was obtained from a person between 18 and 65 years old who received the Ad26.COV2.S COVID-19 vaccine or a placebo.

V is TRBV6-6 and J is TRBJ1-2; D might be TRBD1 (5 bases). CDR3 length: 14 residues. V lost 2 bases, J lost 4 bases, and 11 bases lay in between. Germline assignment: CDR1 MNHNY and CDR2 SVGAGI (reference sequence). CDR3 DNA sequence: TGTGCCAGCAGTTACGGTCGGCAGGGCTATGGCTACACCTTC. Protein product: CASSYGRQGYGYTF.

This clone occurred once. The CDR3 loop reads CASSFSQSNTEAFF. The CDR3 nucleotides are TGTGCCAGCAGCTTCAGCCAGAGCAACACTGAAGCTTTCTTT. The chain has TRBV7-2 and TRBJ1-1; D call uncertain. The CDR3 sequence is 14 residues long. Between the trimmed V and J ends, which lost 3 bases and 2 bases, there was a span of 10 bases. Germline-derived CDR1 and CDR2 are SGHTA and FQGNSA.

The chain uses TRBV5-1 and TRBJ2-5; 8 positions agree with TRBD1. This CDR3 is 17 amino acids long. Looked up from germline, CDR1 is SGHRS and CDR2 is YFSETQ. After removal of 0 bases from V and 0 bases from J, the junction contained 7 bases not matched to a gene. CDR3 residues: CASSLAKTGDYQETQYF. DNA of the CDR3: TGCGCCAGCAGCTTGGCCAAGACAGGGGACTACCAAGAGACCCAGTACTTC.

This chain links TRBV10-3 with TRBJ2-5, with D uncertain. Trimming removed 5 bases from V and 5 bases from J, with 18 bases in between. Germline V gives CDR1 ENHRY, CDR2 SYGVKD. The CDR3 contains 15 residues. Here the CDR3 reads CAISQLPSRRETQYF. CDR3 coding DNA: TGTGCCATCAGTCAATTGCCTTCCCGAAGGGAGACCCAGTACTTC.

This sequence joins TRBV20-1 and TRBJ2-5; possibly TRBD1 for D (5 bases). V was cut by 3 bases and J by 5 bases, with 19 bases left in between. The CDR3 has 15 amino acids. In germline, CDR1 is DFQATT, CDR2 SNEGSKA (reference sequence). Written as DNA, the CDR3 is TGCAGTGCTAGTCGGGTCCGCCCAAAGGGGGAGACCCAGTACTTC. Encoded protein: CSASRVRPKGETQYF.

The gene calls are TRBV11-2 and TRBJ2-1; D gene uncertain. Germline-derived CDR1 and CDR2 are SGHAT and FQNNGV. This CDR3 contains 13 residues. The germline V and J ends were trimmed by 3 bases and 6 bases, with 9 bases remaining between them. CDR3 in amino acids: CASSFMGFNEQFF. CDR3 nucleotides: TGTGCCAGCAGCTTCATGGGTTTCAATGAGCAGTTCTTC.

The chain is built from TRBV12-5 and TRBJ1-2; D gene unclear. The CDR3 is made up of 13 amino acids. The germline V and J ends were trimmed by 0 bases and 4 bases, with 6 bases remaining between them. Germline CDR1 reads LGHNT; CDR2 reads FRNRAP. The CDR3 DNA sequence: TGTGCTAGTGGTTTGGTTTCGCCCTATGGCTACACCTTC. Amino acid sequence: CASGLVSPYGYTF.

The rearrangement links TRBV9 to TRBJ2-5; D remains unclear. Trimming stripped 4 bases from V and 1 base from J, with 17 bases between. The CDR3 covers 16 residues. Germline V gene sequence: CDR1 SGDLS, CDR2 YYNGEE. DNA for the CDR3: TGTGCCAGCAGCACTCTTACGGGTACAGCCCAAGAGACCCAGTACTTC. This codes for CASSTLTGTAQETQYF.

The V call is TRBV5-1, the J call TRBJ1-5; D unresolved. The germline V gene has CDR1 SGHRS and CDR2 YFSETQ. V shed 7 bases and J shed 6 bases, with 29 bases lying between them. CDR3 size: 18 residues. The CDR3 nucleotides read TGCGCCAGCGATAGCCCGGTGGCAGCTCAACGGGGAAGTCAGCCCCAGCATTTT. This translates into CASDSPVAAQRGSQPQHF.

This chain uses TRBV11-2 with TRBJ2-5, with TRBD2 identical over 8 bases. Germline V gives CDR1 SGHAT, CDR2 FQNNGV. CDR3 length equals 13 residues. J lost 5 bases, V lost 8 bases, and 7 bases had no gene match. DNA for the CDR3: TGTGCCAGCCAAACGGGAGGGTATGAGACCCAGTACTTC. Translated, it gives CASQTGGYETQYF.

CDR3 loop: CASSIGQGYTEAFF. The CDR3 DNA is TGTGCCAGTAGTATAGGACAGGGTTACACTGAAGCTTTCTTT. The chain is built from TRBV19 and TRBJ1-1; 7 bases are a match to TRBD1. This CDR3 spans 14 amino acids. Germline CDR1 LNHDA, CDR2 SQIVND (reference sequence). V gave up 1 base and J gave up 3 bases; unmatched junction bases: 2.

V gene TRBV19 combines with J gene TRBJ1-5, with D perhaps matching TRBD1 (6 bases). Germline lookup yields CDR1 LNHDA and CDR2 SQIVND (reference sequence). V lost 0 bases and J 0 bases, leaving 12 bases between the germline ends. The CDR3 contains 17 residues. The CDR3 region is CASSIDLRTVSNQPQHF. The CDR3 nucleotides are TGTGCCAGTAGTATAGATCTCCGGACAGTTAGCAATCAGCCCCAGCATTTT.

This chain uses TRBV19 with TRBJ1-2; D ambiguous. Per germline, CDR1 LNHDA and CDR2 SQIVND (reference sequence). Trimming removed 5 bases at V and 8 bases at J, with 18 bases between. The CDR3 has 14 amino acids. The CDR3 DNA follows: TGTGCCAGTAGTGCGTGGGAGGGCGGCCGGGGCTACACCTTC. It encodes CASSAWEGGRGYTF.

This clone was recorded only once. The chain links TRBV20-1 to TRBJ2-7; D may match TRBD1 or TRBD2 (5 bases each). The CDR3 loop spans 11 amino acids. Germline V CDR1 and CDR2: DFQATT, SNEGSKA (reference sequence). The CDR3 sequence: CRGTTDYEQYF. The CDR3 nucleotides are TGCAGGGGGACCACGGACTACGAGCAGTACTTC.